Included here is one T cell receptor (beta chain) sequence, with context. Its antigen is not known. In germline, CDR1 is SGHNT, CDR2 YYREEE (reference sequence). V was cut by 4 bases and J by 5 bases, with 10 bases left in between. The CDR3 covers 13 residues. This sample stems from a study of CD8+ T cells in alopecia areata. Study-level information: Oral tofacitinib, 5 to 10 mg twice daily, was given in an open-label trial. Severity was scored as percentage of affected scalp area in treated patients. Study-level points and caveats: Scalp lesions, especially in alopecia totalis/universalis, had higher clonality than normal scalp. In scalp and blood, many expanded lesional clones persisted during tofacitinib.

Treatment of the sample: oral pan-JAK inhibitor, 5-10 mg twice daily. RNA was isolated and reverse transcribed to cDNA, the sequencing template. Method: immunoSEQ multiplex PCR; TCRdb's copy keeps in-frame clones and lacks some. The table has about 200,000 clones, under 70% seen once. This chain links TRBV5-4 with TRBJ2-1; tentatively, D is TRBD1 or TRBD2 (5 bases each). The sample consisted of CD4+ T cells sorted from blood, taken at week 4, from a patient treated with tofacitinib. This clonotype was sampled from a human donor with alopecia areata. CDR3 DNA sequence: TGTGCCAGCAGCCCGAGGGGACACAATGAGCAGTTCTTC. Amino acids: CASSPRGHNEQFF.